A selection of T cell receptor beta chains follows, all from one sample in a study of T cells in Graves' hyperthyroidism and ophthalmopathy. TCRdb passed the multiplex PCR reads through MiXCR, listing each CDR3 protein once. The table lists over 350,000 distinct CDR3 sequences, roughly 15% of them singletons. Material: blood. Every receptor here comes from a man between 18 and 35 years old with Graves' ophthalmopathy. Each CDR3 is given with its conserved first and last residue. The D gene is left open where the match is weak. Clone size is shown for a subset of rows, as once, few, many or a class of expanded clone.

J | V | D | size | CDR3 | DNA
TRBJ1-4 | TRBV5-1 | . | . | CASSLATTGGEKLFF | TGCGCCAGCAGCTTGGCGACAACAGGAGGTGAAAAACTGTTTTTT
TRBJ1-1 | TRBV5-1 | . | many | CASSLMRNLNTEAFF | TGCGCCAGCAGCTTGATGAGGAACCTCAACACTGAAGCTTTCTTT
TRBJ2-7 | TRBV2 | . | many | CASSVTGKTYEQYF | TGTGCCAGCAGTGTTACCGGGAAAACCTACGAGCAGTACTTC
TRBJ2-1 | TRBV29-1 | TRBD2 | many | CSVAPAGYNEQFF | TGCAGCGTTGCCCCAGCGGGGTACAATGAGCAGTTCTTC
TRBJ2-6 | TRBV5-4 | . | . | CASSPGHSSSGANVLTF | TGTGCCAGCAGCCCCGGACACTCAAGCTCTGGGGCCAACGTCCTGACTTTC
TRBJ2-4 | TRBV12-3/TRBV12-4 | . | many | CASKKWGMDIQYF | TGTGCCAGCAAGAAGTGGGGGATGGACATTCAGTACTTC
TRBJ2-5 | TRBV7-9 | TRBD1 | . | CASSFEGAWYF | TGTGCCAGCAGCTTCGAGGGGGCCTGGTACTTC
TRBJ1-1 | TRBV9 | TRBD1 | many | CASSVVGQGVWTEAFF | TGTGCCAGCAGCGTAGTGGGGCAGGGGGTCTGGACTGAAGCTTTCTTT
TRBJ2-5 | TRBV11-2 | . | many | CASSPGSGRGETQYF | TGTGCCAGCAGCCCAGGTTCGGGGCGCGGAGAGACCCAGTACTTC
TRBJ2-1 | TRBV3-1 | . | many | CASSQDRRDVQFF | TGTGCCAGCAGCCAAGATAGAAGGGACGTCCAGTTCTTC
TRBJ2-7 | TRBV7-9 | TRBD1 | . | CASGWTGSYEQYF | TGTGCCAGCGGTTGGACAGGCTCCTACGAGCAGTACTTC
TRBJ1-2 | TRBV4-1 | . | few | CASSPDSGGSYGYTF | TGCGCCAGCAGCCCGGACAGCGGGGGAAGCTATGGCTACACCTTC
TRBJ1-1 | TRBV12-3/TRBV12-4 | . | many | CASIRGRLGTEAFF | TGTGCCAGCATCCGGGGGCGATTGGGCACTGAAGCTTTCTTT
TRBJ1-3 | TRBV2 | . | many | CASSAQVNTIYF | TGTGCCAGCAGCGCGCAGGTGAACACCATATATTTT
TRBJ1-4 | TRBV3-1 | TRBD1 | . | CASSLGTGVGKLFF | TGTGCCAGCAGCCTCGGGACAGGGGTTGGAAAACTGTTTTTT
TRBJ2-5 | TRBV6-5 | . | few | CASSYSKIIVQETQYF | TGTGCCAGCAGTTACTCGAAGATCATAGTCCAAGAGACCCAGTACTTC
TRBJ2-5 | TRBV6-1 | . | few | CASSSFVAPETQYF | TGTGCCAGCAGTTCATTCGTCGCCCCAGAGACCCAGTACTTC
TRBJ2-4 | TRBV27 | TRBD2 | many | CASSFLGGGGAKNIQYF | TGTGCCAGCAGTTTTCTCGGGGGGGGGGGGGCCAAAAACATTCAGTACTTC
TRBJ2-7 | TRBV27 | . | . | CASSPYGGLDRSSYEQYF | TGTGCCAGCAGCCCATATGGGGGACTGGACAGAAGCTCCTACGAGCAGTACTTC
TRBJ2-3 | TRBV6-9 | . | . | CASSYFLYTDTQYF | TGTGCCAGCAGTTACTTCCTCTACACAGATACGCAGTATTTT
TRBJ2-1 | TRBV7-8 | . | many | CASSLAFGGPGNEQFF | TGTGCCAGCAGCTTAGCCTTCGGGGGGCCGGGCAATGAGCAGTTCTTC
TRBJ2-7 | TRBV5-1 | . | . | CASSFGRPYEQYF | TGCGCCAGCAGCTTCGGCAGACCCTACGAGCAGTACTTC
TRBJ2-7 | TRBV5-6 | . | . | CASTRADRSSYEQYF | TGTGCCAGCACCAGGGCGGATCGGAGCTCCTACGAGCAGTACTTC
TRBJ1-2 | TRBV4-2 | . | . | CASSPQDINYGYTF | TGTGCCAGCAGCCCCCAGGACATAAACTATGGCTACACCTTC
TRBJ2-1 | TRBV6-1 | TRBD1 | many | CASSIHRGNSYNEQFF | TGTGCCAGCAGTATCCACAGGGGGAACTCCTACAATGAGCAGTTCTTC
TRBJ1-2 | TRBV2 | . | many | CASSPTGTGYTF | TGTGCCAGCAGTCCGACAGGAACTGGCTACACCTTC
TRBJ1-6 | TRBV10-3 | TRBD1 | many | CAISVGQGGNSPLHF | TGTGCCATCAGTGTTGGACAGGGTGGGAATTCACCCCTCCACTTT
TRBJ2-1 | TRBV28 | TRBD2 | . | CASTQSGILNEQFF | TGTGCCAGCACGCAGAGCGGGATACTCAATGAGCAGTTCTTC
TRBJ1-4 | TRBV30 | . | few | CAWMNVNREKLFF | TGTGCCTGGATGAACGTCAACAGAGAGAAACTGTTTTTT